These 26 T cell receptor beta chains were sequenced from one sample in a study of OX40 agonist ivuxolimab in advanced cancers. Measured with immunoSEQ multiplex PCR; TCRdb has only the in-frame clones, and not every one. This sample has around 80,000 clones, with about 88% found just once. This material consisted of CD4+ or CD8+ T cells sorted from blood, taken in a trial of the OX40 agonist ivuxolimab. The receptors derive from an adult with an advanced solid tumor such as melanoma, head and neck, liver or kidney cancer.

J is TRBJ1-4 and V is TRBV5-6; 7 positions agree with TRBD1. V lost 1 base and J lost 3; bases outside the gene matches: 6. The CDR3 loop spans 16 amino acids. Per the germline V gene, CDR1 is SGHDT and CDR2 is YYEEEE. CDR3 protein: CASSLFSGGSNEKLFF. CDR3 DNA sequence: TGTGCCAGCAGCTTGTTCTCAGGGGGTTCTAATGAAAAACTGTTTTTT.

This chain joins TRBV7-2 and TRBJ2-7, with 8 nucleotides matching TRBD1. CDR1 SGHTA and CDR2 FQGNSA come from the germline V gene. The V and J ends lost 2 bases and 6 bases, in that order; junction bases with no gene match: 0. The CDR3 consists of 12 residues. Here the CDR3 reads CASSLQGAEQYF. As DNA, the CDR3 is TGTGCCAGCAGCTTACAGGGGGCCGAGCAGTACTTC.

This clone was observed once. The V gene is TRBV7-2, the J gene TRBJ1-1; possibly TRBD1 for D (6 bases). Trimming shortened V by 2 bases and J by 4 bases, and 11 bases separated the two germline ends. Looked up from germline, CDR1 is SGHTA and CDR2 is FQGNSA. The CDR3 length is 14 residues. The CDR3 loop reads CASSLKGTTTEAFF. DNA for the CDR3: TGTGCCAGCAGCTTAAAAGGGACAACCACTGAAGCTTTCTTT.

This chain links TRBV15 with TRBJ1-4; TRBD1 is a possible D gene (6 bases). V was cut by 1 base and J by 8 bases, with 14 bases left in between. There are 15 residues in the CDR3. CDR1 and CDR2 (germline): LNHNV, YYDKDF (reference sequence). The CDR3 sequence: CATSRAGAGDEKLFF. The CDR3 coding sequence is TGTGCCACCAGCAGAGCAGGGGCGGGAGACGAAAAACTGTTTTTT.

The rearrangement links TRBV5-4 to TRBJ1-2, with TRBD1 matching 7 bases. This CDR3 comprises 15 residues. Germline V gene sequence: CDR1 SGHNT, CDR2 YYREEE (reference sequence). With 0 bases clipped from V and 4 bases from J, the junction kept 6 bases outside the gene matches. The CDR3, as DNA: TGTGCCAGCAGCTTGGGGGGGACAGCCTCCTATGGCTACACCTTC. Amino acid sequence: CASSLGGTASYGYTF.

This chain links TRBV4-3 with TRBJ2-7, with D uncertain. Germline V gene data show CDR1 as LGHNA and CDR2 as YSLEER. V lost 1 base to trimming and J lost 2 bases, with 12 bases between them. The length of the CDR3 is 15 residues. CDR3 bases: TGCGCCAGCAGCCAAGTTCGACCAGCGCCCTACGAGCAGTACGTC. Translating gives CASSQVRPAPYEQYV.

This CDR3 is CASSSQGSANTEAFF. CDR3 in DNA: TGCGCCAGCAGCTCACAGGGTTCGGCTAACACTGAAGCTTTCTTT. The V and J genes are TRBV5-1 and TRBJ1-1; TRBD1 is a possible D gene (6 bases). The length of the CDR3 is 15 residues. From germline, CDR1 is SGHRS and CDR2 YFSETQ. V lost 3 bases and J lost 2, with 14 bases in between. Variable domain in full (rest from reference TRBV5-1 and TRBJ1-1): KAGVTQTPRYLIKTRGQQVTLSCSPISGHRSVSWYQQTPGQGLQFLFEYFSETQRNKGNFPGRFSGRQFSNSRSEMNVSTLELGDSALYLCASSSQGSANTEAFFGQGTRLTVV.

This clone was seen a single time. V usage is TRBV5-4 and J usage is TRBJ1-1; unclear D gene. This CDR3 has 15 amino acids. The V end was cut by 0 bases, the J end by 0 bases, with 9 bases between. Germline CDR1 and CDR2: SGHNT and YYREEE (reference sequence). The CDR3 sequence: CASSLAEFMNTEAFF. CDR3 DNA: TGTGCCAGCAGCTTGGCAGAATTCATGAACACTGAAGCTTTCTTT. Drawing the rest from reference TRBV5-4 and TRBJ1-1, the complete variable domain is ETGVTQSPTHLIKTRGQQVTLRCSSQSGHNTVSWYQQALGQGPQFIFQYYREEENGRGNFPPRFSGLQFPNYSSELNVNALELDDSALYLCASSLAEFMNTEAFFGQGTRLTVV.

V and J are TRBV7-3 and TRBJ1-6, with a weak D call TRBD1 (5 bases). Germline V gene lookup returns CDR1 SGHTA and CDR2 FQGTGA. Trimming stripped 5 bases from V and 7 bases from J, with 12 bases between. CDR3 size: 14 residues. The CDR3, as DNA: TGTGCCAGCAGCCAAGGGCCAGGGAATTCACCCCTCCACTTT. Translation gives CASSQGPGNSPLHF.

The rearrangement links TRBV5-6 to TRBJ2-7, with D hard to call. The CDR3 loop spans 14 amino acids. Germline-derived CDR1 and CDR2 are SGHDT and YYEEEE. V was shortened by 0 bases and J by 3 bases, with 10 bases between the two germline ends. CDR3 region: CASSLGVSFYEQYV. DNA for the CDR3: TGTGCCAGCAGCTTGGGGGTTAGCTTCTACGAGCAGTACGTC.

CDR3 nucleotide sequence: TGCGCCAGCAGCCTAGGGACAAGTGCAACTAATGAAAAACTGTTTTTT. Its protein product is CASSLGTSATNEKLFF. V usage is TRBV5-1 and J usage is TRBJ1-4; D is possibly TRBD1 (6 bases). Deletions cut 4 bases from V and 0 bases from J, with 13 bases between. Germline V gene data show CDR1 as SGHRS and CDR2 as YFSETQ. The CDR3 covers 16 residues.

V is TRBV7-2 and J is TRBJ2-7; the D call may be TRBD1 or TRBD2 (5 bases each). CDR1 is SGHTA and CDR2 is FQGNSA in the germline V gene. The CDR3 has 15 amino acids. V shed 5 bases and J shed 2 bases, with 16 bases lying between them. The CDR3 reads CASSPSGLGPYEQYF. CDR3 in DNA: TGTGCCAGCAGCCCGAGCGGATTGGGGCCCTACGAGCAGTACTTC.

The chain uses TRBV6-4 and TRBJ2-1, with D maybe TRBD2 (5 bases). Germline lookup yields CDR1 MRHNA and CDR2 SNTAGT. V shed 0 bases and J shed 6 bases, with 15 bases lying between them. The CDR3 sequence is 16 residues long. CDR3 protein: CASSDSKGLAVNEQFF. In nucleotides, the CDR3 is TGTGCCAGCAGTGACTCGAAGGGCCTAGCTGTCAATGAGCAGTTCTTC.

This rearrangement joins TRBV10-3 to TRBJ1-4; D might be TRBD1 (5 bases). V was shortened by 0 bases and J by 4 bases, with 9 bases between the two germline ends. The CDR3 is 15 residues long. CDR1 ENHRY and CDR2 SYGVKD come from the germline V gene. In DNA, the CDR3 is TGTGCCATCAGTGAGTCCAGCAGGGATAATGAAAAACTGTTTTTT. Protein product: CAISESSRDNEKLFF.

The rearrangement uses TRBV5-1 and TRBJ2-6, with TRBD1 matching over 9 bases. Germline CDR1 reads SGHRS; CDR2 reads YFSETQ. CDR3 length equals 17 residues. Trimming at V came to 5 bases and at J to 0 bases, leaving 6 bases not matched to a gene. CDR3 sequence: CASRDGTGPSGANVLTF. The CDR3 region has the DNA TGCGCCAGCAGGGACGGGACAGGGCCCTCTGGGGCCAACGTCCTGACTTTC.

The rearrangement uses TRBV7-2 and TRBJ2-1, with a tentative D call TRBD1 (6 bases). V was trimmed by 1 base and J by 2 bases, leaving 9 bases between them. Germline CDR1 and CDR2: SGHTA and FQGNSA. This CDR3 contains 15 residues. The CDR3 protein is CASSLDRVTYNEQFF. CDR3 nucleotide sequence: TGTGCCAGCAGCTTAGACAGGGTCACCTACAATGAGCAGTTCTTC.

The chain is built from TRBV29-1 and TRBJ2-3; D gene unclear. The CDR3 runs to 14 residues. CDR1 is SQVTM, CDR2 ANQGSEA, per germline. Trimming left V 4 bases short and J 5 bases short, with 16 bases between. Written as DNA, the CDR3 is TGCAGCGTTGGAGGCAGGCCCCGACGAGATACGCAGTATTTT. It codes for CSVGGRPRRDTQYF.

The V gene is TRBV7-9, the J gene TRBJ2-4; D might be TRBD1 (6 bases). Germline CDR1 is SEHNR and CDR2 is FQNEAQ (reference sequence). This CDR3 region has 14 residues. Trimming stripped 5 bases from V and 3 bases from J, with 11 bases between. Written as DNA, the CDR3 is TGTGCCAGCAGCCAAGAGACAGGCAAAAACATTCAGTACTTC. This sequence encodes CASSQETGKNIQYF.

In DNA form, the CDR3 reads TGTGCCAGCAGCCCCCGGACAGGGGATAATTCACCCCTCCACTTT. Translation gives CASSPRTGDNSPLHF. J is TRBJ1-6 and V is TRBV5-6, with 9 bases matching TRBD1. Trimming at V came to 4 bases and at J to 5 bases, leaving 4 bases not matched to a gene. Germline assignment: CDR1 SGHDT and CDR2 YYEEEE. This CDR3 region has 15 residues.

The chain has TRBV5-4 and TRBJ2-6; D not resolved. The CDR3 has 14 residues. CDR1 and CDR2 (germline): SGHNT, YYREEE (reference sequence). V shed 4 bases and J shed 2 bases, with 7 bases lying between them. CDR3 coding DNA: TGTGCCAGCAGCCAGAGCCCTGGGGCCAACGTCCTGACTTTC. It codes for CASSQSPGANVLTF.

Written as DNA, the CDR3 is TGCGCCAGCGACCGGGGAGGGACGATGAACACCGGGGAGCTGTTTTTT. Its protein product is CASDRGGTMNTGELFF. V gene TRBV10-2 combines with J gene TRBJ2-2; 7 bases line up with TRBD2. Per the germline V gene, CDR1 is WSHSY and CDR2 is SAAADI. The CDR3 is made up of 16 amino acids. V gave up 8 bases and J gave up 1 base; unmatched junction bases: 10.

The V call is TRBV7-9, the J call TRBJ2-3, with a weak D call TRBD1 (7 bases). Germline V lookup: CDR1 SEHNR, CDR2 FQNEAQ (reference sequence). The CDR3 loop spans 16 amino acids. Trimming cost V 7 bases and J 2 bases, with 19 bases left between them. CDR3 sequence reads: CASTILGGTVTDTQYF. The DNA for the CDR3 is TGTGCCAGCACCATTCTAGGCGGGACAGTCACAGATACGCAGTATTTT. Using reference TRBV7-9 and TRBJ2-3 for the parts outside the CDR3, the full variable domain is DTGVSQNPRHKITKRGQNVTFRCDPISEHNRLYWYRQTLGQGPEFLTYFQNEAQLEKSRLLSDRFSAERPKGSFSTLEIQRTEQGDSAMYLCASTILGGTVTDTQYFGPGTRLTVL.

DNA for the CDR3: TGTGCCAGCTCCCTGACCCGACAGGGTTTGCAGCCCCAGCATTTT. Translation gives CASSLTRQGLQPQHF. The chain is built from TRBV18 and TRBJ1-5; 7 positions match TRBD1. With V trimmed by 6 bases and J by 7 bases, 12 bases remained unmatched. Germline assignment: CDR1 KGHSH and CDR2 LQKENI. The CDR3 loop spans 15 amino acids.

V and J are TRBV7-9 and TRBJ1-3; no clear D. The germline V and J ends were trimmed by 5 bases and 8 bases, with 10 bases remaining between them. Germline V gene sequence: CDR1 SEHNR, CDR2 FQNEAQ (reference sequence). This CDR3 spans 12 amino acids. CDR3 in amino acids: CASSLGLDTIYF. The DNA for the CDR3 is TGTGCCAGCAGCCTAGGACTGGACACCATATATTTT.

This clone is a singleton in its sample. V and J are TRBV21-1 and TRBJ2-7; the DNA was not compared with TRBD2, the D call given in the table. TRBV21-1 corresponds to a pseudogene. The CDR3 contains 13 residues. CDR3 in amino acids: CASSKRLNYEQYV. In DNA form, the CDR3 reads TGTGCCAGCAGCAAGCGACTAAACTACGAGCAGTACGTC.

This sequence joins TRBV7-2 and TRBJ2-2; 10 bases are shared with TRBD2. V was pared by 2 bases and J by 1 base, with 1 base of the junction left unmatched. This CDR3 is built from 16 residues. Germline CDR1 reads SGHTA; CDR2 reads FQGNSA. CDR3: CASSLRLAGNTGELFF. Written as DNA, the CDR3 is TGTGCCAGCAGCTTAAGACTAGCGGGGAACACCGGGGAGCTGTTTTTT.